The 8 T cell receptor beta chains below all came from one sample that was sequenced in a study of neurological immune-mediated disorders. TCRdb redid the calling of the 5' RACE reads with MiXCR, one entry per CDR3 protein. Of 90,000 to 100,000 distinct CDR3 sequences listed, roughly 3.5% are singletons. Material for sequencing was PBMCs. The receptors were gathered from a woman aged 18-29 years with multiple sclerosis.

This clonotype has at least ten counts. This sequence joins TRBV6-2 or TRBV6-3 and TRBJ2-7; 7 positions agree with TRBD2. Germline V lookup: CDR1 MNHEY, CDR2 SVGEGT. The ends lost 2 bases at V and 6 bases at J; junction bases unmatched: 7. CDR3 length equals 14 residues. For the CDR3, the DNA is TGTGCCAGCAGTTACGGGCCGGGAGGTTTCGAGCAGTACTTC. This encodes CASSYGPGGFEQYF.

In its sample, this clonotype was seen a few times. The rearrangement joins TRBV28 to TRBJ2-7; 13 nucleotides align to TRBD2. Losses at the gene ends were 3 bases for V and 0 bases for J; bases not matched to a gene: 5. This CDR3 comprises 17 residues. The germline CDR1 and CDR2 sequences are MDHEN and SYDVKM. The CDR3 sequence: CASSFGTSGTNSYEQYF. CDR3 bases: TGTGCCAGCAGTTTTGGGACTAGCGGGACGAACTCCTACGAGCAGTACTTC. Full variable domain (remainder filled in from reference TRBV28 and TRBJ2-7): DVKVTQSSRYLVKRTGEKVFLECVQDMDHENMFWYRQDPGLGLRLIYFSYDVKMKEKGDIPEGYSVSREKKERFSLILESASTNQTSMYLCASSFGTSGTNSYEQYFGPGTRLTVT.

This chain connects TRBV27 to TRBJ1-1; weak D call: TRBD1 (5 bases). This CDR3 has 15 amino acids. The germline CDR1 and CDR2 sequences are MNHEY and SMNVEV (reference sequence). Trimming left V 6 bases short and J 4 bases short, with 18 bases between. Here the CDR3 DNA reads TGTGCCAGCAGGAGAGACCCCCGCGGGGGCACTGAAGCTTTCTTT. Translation gives CASRRDPRGGTEAFF.

This clonotype has a count of ten or more. V usage is TRBV10-3 and J usage is TRBJ1-5, with D possibly TRBD1 on 5 matching bases. The germline gives CDR1 ENHRY, CDR2 SYGVKD. The CDR3 contains 12 residues. The V end lost 11 bases, the J end lost 0 bases, and 8 bases lay between the germline ends. CDR3 amino acids: CACGGSNQPQHF. The CDR3 DNA follows: TGTGCCTGCGGGGGTAGCAATCAGCCCCAGCATTTT.

This clonotype showed up many times. J is TRBJ2-7 and V is TRBV5-5; 10 bases are a match to TRBD1. Germline-derived CDR1 and CDR2 are SGHKS and YYEKEE (reference sequence). This CDR3 has 14 amino acids. J lost 3 bases, V lost 4 bases, and 4 bases had no gene match. In nucleotides, the CDR3 is TGTGCCAGCAGCGGGGACAGGGGACGCTACGAGCAGTACTTC. It yields the protein CASSGDRGRYEQYF.

This clonotype was found many times. This chain links TRBV5-1 with TRBJ1-1; D uncertain. In germline, CDR1 is SGHRS, CDR2 YFSETQ. V gave up 4 bases and J gave up 0 bases, with 16 bases separating them. The CDR3 consists of 16 residues. CDR3 nucleotides: TGCGCCAGCAGCCCGGCGGTAGATTTCCTGAACACTGAAGCTTTCTTT. It translates to CASSPAVDFLNTEAFF.

Ten or more counts support this clonotype. The chain links TRBV7-9 to TRBJ1-1; D is possibly TRBD1 (6 bases). Trimming removed 5 bases at V and 1 base at J, with 11 bases between. Germline values: CDR1 SEHNR, CDR2 FQNEAQ (reference sequence). This CDR3 has 14 residues. DNA of the CDR3: TGTGCCAGCAGCGAGAGACAGGCGAACACTGAAGCTTTCTTT. It is translated as CASSERQANTEAFF.

The CDR3 region is CAIADSSGKNIYF. CDR3 in DNA: TGTGCCATCGCCGACAGCTCTGGAAAAAACATATATTTT. V gene TRBV10-3 combines with J gene TRBJ1-3, with TRBD1 as a possible D gene (5 bases). CDR3 size: 13 residues. V was cut by 8 bases and J by 12 bases, with 20 bases left in between. Looked up from germline, CDR1 is ENHRY and CDR2 is SYGVKD.